Shown below are 32 T cell receptor beta chains from a single sample sequenced in a study of blood T cells in healthy people across ages. A second PCR of about 6 to 12 cycles used a sample-barcoded 5' primer and a J-beta primer mix. TCRdb independently ran MiXCR on the 5' RACE reads; one entry per CDR3 protein. The table has roughly 1.7 million distinct CDR3 sequences, roughly a third seen once. Sequencing used blood. The receptor source for this set is a woman in her twenties or thirties in good health.

Of note for this clonotype: The junction does not match germline at one end; this may be a read error. The rearrangement links TRBV27 to TRBJ2-1, with D perhaps matching TRBD2 (6 bases). The germline V gene encodes CDR1 MNHEY and CDR2 SMNVEV (reference sequence). This CDR3 is built from 13 residues. In nucleotides, the CDR3 is TGTGCCGGCAGTTTAGCCACTAGCACTGAGCAGTTCTTC. The encoded protein is CAGSLATSTEQFF.

CDR3: CAISDFGQVLSSGANVLTF. CDR3 in DNA: TGTGCCATCAGTGATTTCGGACAGGTCCTTAGCTCTGGGGCCAACGTCCTGACTTTC. The chain carries TRBV10-3 and TRBJ2-6; 7 nucleotides line up with TRBD1. The V gene's germline CDR1 is ENHRY and CDR2 SYGVKD. Trimming at V came to 3 bases and at J to 0 bases, leaving 11 bases not matched to a gene. The CDR3 has 19 amino acids.

To note about this clonotype: It may be a read error: a sequence one base away is much more abundant. This sequence joins TRBV29-1 and TRBJ2-1; D gene ambiguous. V was pared by 7 bases and J by 2 bases, with 15 bases between. CDR3 length: 14 amino acids. Germline V gene data show CDR1 as SQVTM and CDR2 as ANQGSEA. CDR3 region: CSGERAGPYNEQFF. DNA of the CDR3: TGCAGCGGAGAAAGGGCAGGACCCTACAATGAGCAGTTCTTC.

In the case of this clonotype: This may be a read error: a much more frequent sequence differs by one nucleotide. The chain employs TRBV29-1 and TRBJ2-7, with 9 bases that match TRBD1. The germline gives CDR1 SQVTM, CDR2 ANQGSEA. CDR3 size: 14 residues. V gave up 4 bases and J gave up 4 bases; unmatched junction bases: 8. The CDR3 sequence: CSVARTGVRYEQYF. As DNA, the CDR3 is TGCAGCGTTGCGCGGACAGGGGTGCGTTACGAGCAGTACTTC.

This rearrangement joins TRBV6-6 to TRBJ1-2; 8 bases line up with TRBD1. Germline V gene sequence: CDR1 MNHNY, CDR2 SVGAGI (reference sequence). Unmatched junction bases numbered 9, after V lost 5 bases and J lost 4 bases. The CDR3 sequence is 15 residues long. The CDR3 nucleotides are TGTGCCAGCAGTAAACGGGAGACAGGGGCCTATGGCTACACCTTC. It codes for CASSKRETGAYGYTF.

This chain uses TRBV11-2 with TRBJ2-1; 10 bases line up with TRBD2. V lost 9 bases and J lost 9; bases outside the gene matches: 11. There are 14 residues in the CDR3. Per the germline V gene, CDR1 is SGHAT and CDR2 is FQNNGV. The CDR3 region has the DNA TGTGCCAGTTTAGCGGGGGGCATGGGCAGTGAGCAGTTCTTC. Its translation is CASLAGGMGSEQFF.

The V gene is TRBV2, the J gene TRBJ2-5; the D gene is possibly TRBD2 (6 bases). The ends were cut back, 8 bases at V and 2 bases at J, with 15 bases in the middle. The CDR3 contains 14 residues. The germline V gene encodes CDR1 SNHLY and CDR2 FYNNEI. The CDR3 here is CASRDLGRQETQYF. The CDR3 coding sequence is TGTGCCAGCCGGGATTTAGGGAGGCAAGAGACCCAGTACTTC.

The chain joins TRBV7-9 to TRBJ2-5; D not certain. The CDR3 consists of 14 residues. V shed 5 bases and J shed 4 bases, with 14 bases lying between them. The germline V gene has CDR1 SEHNR and CDR2 FQNEAQ (reference sequence). For the CDR3, the DNA is TGTGCCAGCAGCACCTCAGAGCGTCGAGAGACCCAGTACTTC. The encoded protein is CASSTSERRETQYF.

This chain uses TRBV3-1 with TRBJ2-1, with TRBD2 as a possible D gene (5 bases). This CDR3 has 14 amino acids. Trimming cost V 1 base and J 5 bases, with 9 bases left between them. The germline V gene encodes CDR1 LGHDT and CDR2 YNNKEL (reference sequence). CDR3: CASSQGLSNNEQFF. The CDR3 DNA reads TGTGCCAGCAGCCAAGGACTATCAAACAATGAGCAGTTCTTC.

The chain combines TRBV4-1 with TRBJ2-2, with D perhaps given as TRBD1 or TRBD2 (5 bases each). This CDR3 is 19 amino acids long. Germline CDR1 MGHRA, CDR2 YSYEKL. V lost 4 bases and J lost 7, with 28 bases in between. The CDR3 DNA follows: TGCGCCAGCAGCCCACAGATGCCCGGGACCCAAAGTGCCAGCGGGGAGCTGTTTTTT. Translated, it gives CASSPQMPGTQSASGELFF.

This clonotype was seen ten or more times. The genes are TRBV10-3 and TRBJ1-2; D may be TRBD1 (6 bases). Trimming took 0 bases from V and 4 from J, leaving 21 bases between them. The V gene's germline CDR1 is ENHRY and CDR2 SYGVKD. This CDR3 is 18 amino acids long. The DNA for the CDR3 is TGTGCCATCAGTGAGTCGCAAGGACAGCCTCCCGGATCCTATGGCTACACCTTC. This codes for CAISESQGQPPGSYGYTF.

This chain uses TRBV12-3 or TRBV12-4 with TRBJ2-1; D is undetermined. The CDR3 totals 14 residues. The V end was cut by 4 bases, the J end by 5 bases, with 12 bases between. For the CDR3, the DNA is TGTGCCAGCAGTTCCCAAATGGCGGACAATGAGCAGTTCTTC. Protein product: CASSSQMADNEQFF.

This chain uses TRBV6-6 with TRBJ2-7; D perhaps matches TRBD2 (6 bases). Trimming pared 7 bases from V and 3 bases from J, leaving 16 bases between. The CDR3 sequence is 14 residues long. CDR1 and CDR2 from the germline V gene are MNHNY and SVGAGI (reference sequence). The CDR3 region has the DNA TGTGCCAGCACCACGACTGGCGGGGACTACGAGCAGTACTTC. It encodes CASTTTGGDYEQYF.

This clonotype was counted ten times or more. The CDR3 sequence is CASSSTSALREAFF. CDR3 coding DNA: TGTGCCAGCAGCTCGACGTCTGCCTTAAGGGAAGCTTTCTTT. The V call is TRBV5-4, the J call TRBJ1-1, with unresolved D. Trimming stripped 3 bases from V and 8 bases from J, with 17 bases between. This CDR3 contains 14 residues. In germline, CDR1 is SGHNT, CDR2 YYREEE (reference sequence). Complete variable domain (other parts from reference TRBV5-4 and TRBJ1-1): ETGVTQSPTHLIKTRGQQVTLRCSSQSGHNTVSWYQQALGQGPQFIFQYYREEENGRGNFPPRFSGLQFPNYSSELNVNALELDDSALYLCASSSTSALREAFFGQGTRLTVV.

The V gene is TRBV6-5, the J gene TRBJ1-2; maybe TRBD1 (5 bases). This CDR3 spans 16 amino acids. V gave up 0 bases and J gave up 8 bases, with 19 bases separating them. Germline CDR1 and CDR2: MNHEY and SVGAGI. CDR3 nucleotide sequence: TGTGCCAGCAGTTACTCGAGAACGGGGCAGGCGGGGGGCTACACCTTC. Translated, it gives CASSYSRTGQAGGYTF.

This chain joins TRBV6-2 or TRBV6-3 and TRBJ2-1, with D tentatively TRBD2 (5 bases). Trimming removed 9 bases from V and 7 bases from J, with 16 bases in between. Germline CDR1 is MNHEY and CDR2 is SVGEGT. CDR3 length: 13 amino acids. CDR3 region: CASLSSGVNEQFF. The CDR3 DNA reads TGTGCCAGTCTTTCGAGCGGAGTTAATGAGCAGTTCTTC.

This rearrangement joins TRBV12-3 or TRBV12-4 to TRBJ1-5, with 8 bases aligning to TRBD1. The CDR3 totals 15 residues. V lost 7 bases to trimming and J lost 5 bases; unmatched junction nucleotides: 10. The CDR3: CASTPGSGGDQPQHF. In nucleotides, the CDR3 is TGTGCCAGCACCCCCGGGTCAGGGGGCGATCAGCCCCAGCATTTT.

V usage is TRBV6-6 and J usage is TRBJ1-5; no firm D call. Trimming took off 4 bases at V and 6 bases at J, with 13 bases between the two ends. There are 14 residues in the CDR3. Germline CDR1 MNHNY, CDR2 SVGAGI (reference sequence). The CDR3 sequence is CASSSHRTSQPQHF. Written as DNA, the CDR3 is TGTGCCAGCAGTTCCCACCGGACCAGTCAGCCCCAGCATTTT.

This clonotype was counted only a few times. The chain joins TRBV5-5 to TRBJ2-1, with D maybe TRBD2 (6 bases). CDR3 size: 15 residues. Germline V gene sequence: CDR1 SGHKS, CDR2 YYEKEE (reference sequence). V lost 4 bases to trimming and J lost 5 bases, with 16 bases between them. For the CDR3, the DNA is TGTGCCAGCAGCCCCGATCCGGGACTCCACAATGAGCAGTTCTTC. Translated: CASSPDPGLHNEQFF.

The V call is TRBV6-5, the J call TRBJ2-1; no clear D gene. Trimming removed 8 bases at V and 11 bases at J, with 16 bases between. This CDR3 comprises 12 residues. Germline V gene data show CDR1 as MNHEY and CDR2 as SVGAGI. The CDR3 bases are TGTGCCAGCTCGCCGCCCGGCGATAAGCAGTTCTTC. Translating it yields CASSPPGDKQFF.

This clonotype has a handful of counts. The chain joins TRBV7-9 to TRBJ2-1, with D possibly matching TRBD1 (5 bases). Per germline, CDR1 SEHNR and CDR2 FQNEAQ (reference sequence). Trimming stripped 5 bases from V and 3 bases from J, with 14 bases between. CDR3 length: 15 amino acids. The chain's CDR3 is CASSPSQGNYNEQFF. The CDR3 nucleotides read TGTGCCAGCAGCCCCTCGCAGGGCAACTACAATGAGCAGTTCTTC.

The rearrangement uses TRBV10-3 and TRBJ1-2, with no clear D. Germline CDR1 ENHRY, CDR2 SYGVKD. CDR3 size: 12 residues. V lost 7 bases to trimming and J lost 8 bases, with 14 bases between them. CDR3 nucleotide sequence: TGTGCCATCACGGAGACCTCGCTCGGCTACACCTTC. Protein: CAITETSLGYTF.

The DNA of the CDR3 is TGTGCCAGCTCAAACAGGGGCAATGAGCAGTACTTC. This codes for CASSNRGNEQYF. The V gene is TRBV18, the J gene TRBJ2-7, with 7 nucleotides matching TRBD1. CDR3 length equals 12 residues. Trimming took 5 bases from V and 7 from J; bases not matched to a gene: 5. Germline CDR1 KGHSH, CDR2 LQKENI.

The gene calls are TRBV20-1 and TRBJ2-3, with D possibly TRBD2 on 5 matching bases. CDR1 and CDR2 from the germline V gene are DFQATT and SNEGSKA (reference sequence). The CDR3 loop spans 15 amino acids. V was clipped by 7 bases and J by 1 base, with 18 bases between them. This CDR3 reads CSVTRPSSGTDTQYF. The CDR3 bases are TGCAGTGTTACCCGGCCTAGCTCTGGCACAGATACGCAGTATTTT.

The genes are TRBV30 and TRBJ1-2, with a possible D match to TRBD1 (6 bases). Germline loops: CDR1 GTSNPN, CDR2 SVGIG (reference sequence). The CDR3 extends over 14 amino acids. V was clipped by 0 bases and J by 4 bases, with 12 bases between them. The CDR3 nucleotides read TGTGCCTGGAGTGTAATCCAGGGGAGCTATGGCTACACCTTC. Translation: CAWSVIQGSYGYTF.

The chain couples TRBV24-1 to TRBJ2-3; a possible D gene is TRBD2 (6 bases). Per germline, CDR1 KGHDR and CDR2 SFDVKD. V was cut by 6 bases and J by 2 bases, with 11 bases left in between. This CDR3 is 14 amino acids long. The CDR3 here is CATSPADYTDTQYF. Written as DNA, the CDR3 is TGTGCCACCAGTCCAGCGGACTACACAGATACGCAGTATTTT.

The chain has TRBV9 and TRBJ1-6; D is unresolved. CDR1 is SGDLS and CDR2 is YYNGEE in the germline V gene. CDR3 length equals 14 residues. Trimming pared 1 base from V and 9 bases from J, leaving 11 bases between. The CDR3 sequence: CASSVRGKGSPLHF. The CDR3 region has the DNA TGTGCCAGCAGCGTAAGAGGGAAGGGTTCACCCCTCCACTTT.

Details on this clonotype: A read error may account for a junction end that differs from germline. This rearrangement joins TRBV6-6 to TRBJ2-5; D possibly uses TRBD1 or TRBD2 (5 bases each). The CDR3 consists of 15 residues. CDR1 MNHNY and CDR2 SVGAGI come from the germline V gene (reference sequence). The CDR3 DNA is TGTGCCAGCAGCCCCGACAGCCCGAGGGGAGAGACCCGGTACTTC. Translation: CASSPDSPRGETRYF.

This chain uses TRBV25-1 with TRBJ1-1; perhaps TRBD1 as D (5 bases). V was cut by 6 bases and J by 5 bases, with 16 bases left in between. Germline lookup yields CDR1 MGHDK and CDR2 SYGVNS. The CDR3 runs to 14 residues. CDR3 in DNA: TGTGCCAGCAGCCCCGGCCACTGGGGGACTGAAGCTTTCTTT. Translation: CASSPGHWGTEAFF.

In regard to this clonotype: The junction does not match germline at one end; this may be a read error. The chain employs TRBV5-1 and TRBJ1-1, with D possibly matching TRBD1 (5 bases). This CDR3 region has 14 residues. Germline V gives CDR1 SGHRS, CDR2 YFSETQ. CDR3 protein: CASNLVGGVTEAFF. The CDR3 nucleotides are TGCGCCAGCAACTTGGTGGGGGGGGTGACTGAAGCTTTCTTT.

The genes are TRBV4-1 and TRBJ2-7; 7 positions agree with TRBD2. This CDR3 region has 17 residues. Trimming at V came to 1 base and at J to 0 bases, leaving 9 bases not matched to a gene. CDR1 is MGHRA and CDR2 is YSYEKL in the germline V gene. CDR3 sequence: CASSQVLASGFSYEQYF. The CDR3, as DNA: TGCGCCAGCAGCCAAGTCCTGGCTAGCGGATTCTCCTACGAGCAGTACTTC.

This sequence joins TRBV3-1 and TRBJ2-3, with TRBD2 matching over 9 bases. Germline V gene lookup returns CDR1 LGHDT and CDR2 YNNKEL (reference sequence). CDR3 length: 15 amino acids. The V and J ends lost 1 base and 7 bases, in that order; junction bases with no gene match: 6. The CDR3 reads CASSQAISGGYTQYF. CDR3 DNA sequence: TGTGCCAGCAGCCAAGCGATTAGCGGGGGTTATACGCAGTATTTT.